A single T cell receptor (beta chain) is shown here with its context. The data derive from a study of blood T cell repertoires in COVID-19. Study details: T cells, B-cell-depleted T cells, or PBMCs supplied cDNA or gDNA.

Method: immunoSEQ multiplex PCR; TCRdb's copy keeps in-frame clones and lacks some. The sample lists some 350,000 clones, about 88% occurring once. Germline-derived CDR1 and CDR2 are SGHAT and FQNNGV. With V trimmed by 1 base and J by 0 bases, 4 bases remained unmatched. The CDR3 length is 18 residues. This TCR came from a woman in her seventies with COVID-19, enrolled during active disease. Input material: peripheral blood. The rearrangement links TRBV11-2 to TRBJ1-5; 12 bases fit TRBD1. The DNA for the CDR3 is TGTGCCAGCAGCTTAGGGGACAGGGGGCGTTATAGCAATCAGCCCCAGCATTTT. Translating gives CASSLGDRGRYSNQPQHF.